A selection of T cell receptor beta chains follows, all from one sample in a study of circulating CD8 cells and anti-PD-1 response in melanoma. TCRdb processed the reads anew with MiXCR; each CDR3 protein has one entry. The table shows about 840 distinct CDR3 sequences, with 6% to 7.5% occurring only once. Sequenced material: CD8+ T cells from PBMCs, taken at baseline or after one month of anti-PD-1 therapy (not recorded which). Receptor source: a human donor with melanoma. Both conserved end residues are part of each CDR3. The D gene is left open where the match is weak. Part of the rows lack a size; the others show once, few, many or a class for expanded clones.

v_gene,d_gene,j_gene,abundance,CDR3aa,CDR3nt
TRBV12-3/TRBV12-4,NA,TRBJ2-2,medium-sized,CASSPTWPGNTGELFF,TGTGCCAGCAGTCCGACCTGGCCAGGGAACACCGGGGAGCTGTTTTTT
TRBV19,NA,TRBJ2-7,medium-sized,CASSTFAGNEQYF,TGTGCCAGTAGTACGTTTGCGGGGAACGAGCAGTACTTC
TRBV20-1,TRBD1,TRBJ2-7,NA,CSARDAGGHYEQYF,TGCAGTGCTAGAGACGCAGGGGGCCACTACGAGCAGTACTTC
TRBV4-1,TRBD2,TRBJ2-1,large,CASSQDPGGREQFF,TGCGCCAGCAGCCAAGATCCGGGCGGGAGGGAGCAGTTCTTC
TRBV30,NA,TRBJ1-1,medium-sized,CAWSVSVEAFF,TGTGCCTGGAGTGTTTCAGTGGAGGCTTTCTTT
TRBV5-1,TRBD1,TRBJ1-6,large,CASSLRAGGNSPLHF,TGCGCCAGCAGCTTGAGGGCAGGGGGAAATTCACCCCTCCACTTT
TRBV25-1,NA,TRBJ1-5,large,CASRRDGENQPQHF,TGTGCCAGCAGGAGGGACGGCGAGAATCAGCCCCAGCATTTT
TRBV24-1,NA,TRBJ2-2,medium-sized,CATKEDTGELFF,TGTGCCACGAAGGAGGACACCGGGGAGCTGTTTTTT
TRBV19,NA,TRBJ2-7,large,CASSIGWNEQYF,TGTGCCAGTAGTATAGGGTGGAACGAGCAGTACTTC
TRBV2,NA,TRBJ1-6,large,CASSEAGVNSPLHF,TGTGCCAGCAGTGAGGCAGGGGTCAATTCACCCCTCCACTTT
TRBV10-2,TRBD1,TRBJ1-3,large,CASSDLTGPGNTIYF,TGCGCCAGCAGTGACCTGACAGGGCCTGGAAACACCATATATTTT
TRBV19,NA,TRBJ2-7,NA,CACSMWVGYPYEQYF,TGTGCCTGTAGTATGTGGGTCGGATATCCCTACGAGCAGTACTTC
TRBV10-3,NA,TRBJ2-3,few,CAIMKGGDTQYF,TGTGCCATCATGAAAGGGGGGGATACGCAGTATTTT
TRBV27,TRBD2,TRBJ2-7,large,CASSWGGSYEQYF,TGTGCCAGCAGTTGGGGGGGGTCCTACGAGCAGTACTTC
TRBV6-5,NA,TRBJ2-1,large,CASRSSGYNEQFF,TGTGCCAGCAGGAGTAGCGGATACAATGAGCAGTTCTTC
TRBV7-2,TRBD2,TRBJ2-7,large,CASSFTSGAYEQYF,TGTGCCAGCAGCTTCACCAGCGGGGCCTACGAGCAGTACTTC
TRBV7-2,TRBD2,TRBJ2-5,medium-sized,CASSFVRGLARETQYF,TGTGCCAGCAGTTTTGTGAGGGGACTAGCTAGGGAGACCCAGTACTTC
TRBV27,NA,TRBJ2-7,medium-sized,CASSLGARAGVYEQYF,TGTGCCAGCAGTTTAGGGGCGCGGGCAGGGGTATACGAGCAGTACTTC
TRBV3-1,TRBD2,TRBJ2-7,medium-sized,CASSQVVGRPYEQYF,TGTGCCAGCAGCCAAGTCGTCGGGAGGCCCTACGAGCAGTACTTC
TRBV6-1,TRBD2,TRBJ2-1,medium-sized,CASSHSGTSSYNEQFF,TGTGCCAGCAGTCATAGCGGGACGAGCTCCTACAATGAGCAGTTCTTC
TRBV2,NA,TRBJ2-1,medium-sized,CASSDVGANEQFF,TGTGCCAGCAGTGACGTGGGAGCGAATGAGCAGTTCTTC
TRBV29-1,NA,TRBJ2-5,medium-sized,CSVELAAGETQYF,TGCAGCGTTGAGTTGGCGGCCGGGGAGACCCAGTACTTC
TRBV2,NA,TRBJ2-7,few,CASSYPLAYEQYF,TGTGCCAGCAGCTACCCGCTTGCCTACGAGCAGTACTTC
TRBV20-1,NA,TRBJ2-7,NA,CSASAGYYEQYF,TGCAGTGCTAGTGCGGGCTACTACGAGCAGTACTTC
TRBV28,NA,TRBJ2-7,medium-sized,CASRARDRTKGAEQYF,TGTGCCAGCCGAGCTCGAGACAGGACTAAGGGGGCCGAGCAGTACTTC
TRBV11-2,NA,TRBJ2-2,medium-sized,CASSFVRGYTGELFF,TGTGCCAGCAGCTTTGTCCGGGGGTACACCGGGGAGCTGTTTTTT
TRBV19,NA,TRBJ2-2,NA,CASSHRVANTRELFF,TGTGCCAGTAGCCACAGGGTCGCGAACACCAGGGAGCTGTTTTTT
TRBV4-2,NA,TRBJ2-2,NA,CASSYSYTGELFF,TGTGCCAGCAGCTACAGCTACACCGGGGAGCTGTTTTTT
TRBV2,TRBD2,TRBJ2-3,large,CASSPVAGGSTDTQYF,TGTGCCAGCAGTCCGGTAGCGGGGGGAAGCACAGATACGCAGTATTTT
TRBV20-1,NA,TRBJ2-7,medium-sized,CSALGGSSYEQYF,TGCAGTGCTCTCGGAGGGAGCTCCTACGAGCAGTACTTC
TRBV28,NA,TRBJ1-5,NA,CASSSTAWTDSNQPQHF,TGTGCCAGCAGTTCTACGGCCTGGACAGATAGCAATCAGCCCCAGCATTTT
TRBV20-1,NA,TRBJ1-1,medium-sized,CSARDPLLGNTEAFF,TGCAGTGCTAGAGATCCCCTCCTTGGGAACACTGAAGCTTTCTTT
TRBV11-2,NA,TRBJ2-3,medium-sized,CASSLVRADTQYF,TGTGCCAGCAGCTTGGTGAGGGCAGATACGCAGTATTTT
TRBV27,NA,TRBJ1-1,medium-sized,CASKVIEGNTEAFF,TGTGCCAGCAAAGTTATCGAGGGTAACACTGAAGCTTTCTTT
TRBV19,TRBD1,TRBJ2-7,large,CASQITGGIYEQYF,TGTGCCAGCCAAATAACAGGGGGCATATACGAGCAGTACTTC
TRBV10-2,TRBD1,TRBJ2-7,few,CASSEAGGYEQYF,TGCGCCAGCAGTGAGGCAGGGGGCTACGAGCAGTACTTC
TRBV6-1,NA,TRBJ2-6,few,CDSGLSSWANVLTF,TGTGACAGCGGGCTTAGCTCTTGGGCCAACGTCCTGACTTTC
TRBV6-5,NA,TRBJ1-5,large,CATSSQASNQPQHF,TGTGCCACCAGTTCCCAGGCTAGCAATCAGCCCCAGCATTTT
TRBV4-1,NA,TRBJ2-3,medium-sized,CASSQEGTPFSADTQYF,TGCGCCAGCAGCCAAGAAGGGACTCCCTTTTCCGCAGATACGCAGTATTTT
TRBV12-3/TRBV12-4,NA,TRBJ1-2,medium-sized,CASGAGGAGYGYTF,TGTGCCAGCGGGGCCGGCGGTGCGGGCTATGGCTACACCTTC
TRBV28,TRBD1,TRBJ2-1,large,CASSTTTGTGLNEQFF,TGTGCCAGCAGCACCACGACGGGGACAGGGCTCAATGAGCAGTTCTTC
TRBV30,NA,TRBJ1-1,medium-sized,CAWSVGVEAFF,TGTGCCTGGAGTGTAGGGGTCGAAGCTTTCTTT
TRBV7-3,TRBD2,TRBJ2-1,medium-sized,CASSVEPGLAGLGYNEQFF,TGTGCCAGCAGCGTTGAACCGGGACTAGCGGGGTTAGGCTACAATGAGCAGTTCTTC
TRBV24-1,TRBD1,TRBJ2-1,few,CATTPGQGAYNEQFF,TGTGCCACCACCCCCGGACAGGGGGCTTACAATGAGCAGTTCTTC
TRBV19,NA,TRBJ1-2,NA,CASRQSSYGYTF,TGTGCCAGCCGACAGTCTTCCTATGGCTACACCTTC
TRBV3-1,TRBD2,TRBJ2-3,medium-sized,CASSQQRGGASTDTQYF,TGTGCCAGCAGCCAACAGCGCGGGGGGGCTAGCACAGATACGCAGTATTTT
TRBV7-8,TRBD1,TRBJ2-7,medium-sized,CASSHRQGPSYEQYF,TGTGCCAGCAGCCACCGACAGGGGCCCTCCTACGAGCAGTACTTC
TRBV7-2,TRBD1,TRBJ1-2,large,CASSYGTASNYGYTF,TGTGCCAGCAGCTACGGGACAGCTTCTAACTATGGCTACACCTTC
TRBV28,NA,TRBJ1-4,large,CASSPSVAQLFF,TGTGCCAGCAGCCCCAGCGTAGCACAACTGTTTTTT
TRBV19,TRBD2,TRBJ2-1,medium-sized,CASSISGGPNEQFF,TGTGCCAGTAGTATATCGGGGGGGCCAAATGAGCAGTTCTTC
TRBV4-1,TRBD2,TRBJ2-3,NA,CASSQQAGTTDTQYF,TGCGCCAGCAGCCAGCAAGCGGGGACCACAGATACGCAGTATTTT
TRBV28,NA,TRBJ1-3,medium-sized,CASSDRSSGNTIYF,TGTGCCAGCAGCGACCGAAGCTCTGGAAACACCATATATTTT
TRBV2,NA,TRBJ1-2,medium-sized,CASRVRGPTNYGYTF,TGTGCCAGCAGAGTAAGGGGACCTACTAACTATGGCTACACCTTC
TRBV27,TRBD1,TRBJ2-1,medium-sized,CASSFSGGNEQFF,TGTGCCAGCAGTTTCTCAGGGGGTAATGAGCAGTTCTTC
TRBV27,NA,TRBJ1-1,medium-sized,CATGPPGTEAFF,TGTGCCACGGGGCCCCCGGGCACTGAAGCTTTCTTT